The TCR beta chain described here comes from a study of a mutant IDH1 vaccine in newly diagnosed glioma. Looking at the study overall: Antecedent treatment encompassed radiotherapy, temozolomide, or their combination; the majority received both.

Generated by immunoSEQ multiplex PCR, the TCRdb table keeps only in-frame clones and is missing some. The data contain about 98,000 clones, around nine tenths of them singletons. The time point was: baseline, week 1 (first vaccination visit). Indicated treatment: pre-vaccination baseline after standard-of-care therapy. The length of the CDR3 is 12 residues. V was clipped by 6 bases and J by 3 bases, with 5 bases between them. The V gene's germline CDR1 is SNHLY and CDR2 FYNNEI. Sequenced material: PBMCs, taken from a glioma patient treated with radiotherapy, temozolomide or both. This chain joins TRBV2 and TRBJ2-2; D is uncertain. This clonotype was obtained from a woman between 45 and 65 years old with glioma. The CDR3 nucleotides are TGTGCCAGCAGGACGGACACCGGGGAGCTGTTTTTT. Protein product: CASRTDTGELFF. The full variable domain, completed using reference TRBV2 and TRBJ2-2, is EPEVTQTPSHQVTQMGQEVILRCVPISNHLYFYWYRQILGQKVEFLVSFYNNEISEKSEIFDDQFSVERPDGSNFTLKIRSTKLEDSAMYFCASRTDTGELFFGEGSRLTVL.